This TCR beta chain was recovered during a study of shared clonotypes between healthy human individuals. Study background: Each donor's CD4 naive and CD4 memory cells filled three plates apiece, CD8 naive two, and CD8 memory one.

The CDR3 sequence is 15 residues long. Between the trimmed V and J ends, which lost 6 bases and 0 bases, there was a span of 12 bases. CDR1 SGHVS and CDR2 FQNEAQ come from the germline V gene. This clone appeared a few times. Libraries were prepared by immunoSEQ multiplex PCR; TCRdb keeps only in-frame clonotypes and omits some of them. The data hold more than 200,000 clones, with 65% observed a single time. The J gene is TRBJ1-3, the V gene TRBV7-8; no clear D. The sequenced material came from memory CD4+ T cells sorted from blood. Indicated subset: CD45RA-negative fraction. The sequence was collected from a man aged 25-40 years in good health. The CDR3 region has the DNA TGTGCCAGCAGTAAAGACGGCCGCTCTGGAAACACCATATATTTT. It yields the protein CASSKDGRSGNTIYF.